This is a list of T cell receptor beta chains from one sample in a study of T cells in narcolepsy. The table came from immunoSEQ multiplex PCR; TCRdb's copy has only in-frame clones and leaves some out. This sample yields about 27,000 clones, of which approximately 85% are seen a single time; approximately 1.4% belongs to the top ten. Sequencing was carried out using CD45RA- memory CD4+ T cells from PBMCs. The receptor source for this set is a human donor with narcolepsy. CDR3s include the opening cysteine and the closing phenylalanine or tryptophan. D genes are given only for firm matches. Some rows mark clone size as missing; the rest say once, few, many or name a class of expanded clone.

d_call | clone_size | j_call | v_call | cdr3_aa | cdr3_nt
TRBD2 | . | TRBJ2-7 | TRBV2 | CASRDLLAGRDYEQYF | TGTGCCAGCAGAGACCTCCTAGCGGGACGGGATTACGAGCAGTACTTC
TRBD1 | . | TRBJ2-7 | TRBV28 | CASSTLPGGQGSYEQYF | TGTGCCAGCAGTACCCTTCCGGGGGGACAGGGCTCCTACGAGCAGTACTTC
. | . | TRBJ2-1 | TRBV6-5 | CASRNTRLGYNEQFF | TGTGCCAGCAGAAACACGAGGTTGGGCTACAATGAGCAGTTCTTC
. | . | TRBJ1-3 | TRBV19 | CATRTGAHSGNTIYF | TGTGCCACCCGAACGGGGGCGCACTCTGGAAACACCATATATTTT
. | . | TRBJ2-2 | TRBV15 | CATSRDKITSPGELFF | TGTGCCACCAGCAGAGATAAGATAACTTCCCCCGGGGAGCTGTTTTTT
. | . | TRBJ2-3 | TRBV7-9 | CASTLYEGYSSPDTQYF | TGTGCCAGCACGTTGTACGAGGGGTATTCGAGCCCAGATACGCAGTATTTT
TRBD2 | . | TRBJ2-1 | TRBV7-9 | CASSATSGSYNEQFF | TGTGCCAGCAGCGCCACTAGCGGGTCCTACAATGAGCAGTTCTTC
TRBD2 | . | TRBJ2-3 | TRBV6-6 | CASSSGKAGGTDTQYF | TGTGCCAGCAGCTCCGGAAAAGCGGGGGGGACAGATACGCAGTATTTT
. | once | TRBJ1-6 | TRBV10-2 | CASSGGNNSPLHF | TGCGCCAGCAGTGGGGGAAATAATTCACCCCTCCACTTT
. | . | TRBJ2-4 | TRBV4-1 | CASSYQGTSWGENIQYF | TGCGCCAGCAGCTACCAAGGCACTAGCTGGGGGGAAAACATTCAGTACTTC
. | . | TRBJ2-1 | TRBV9 | CASSLVAREYNEQFF | TGTGCCAGCAGCCTCGTCGCTAGAGAATACAATGAGCAGTTCTTC
. | . | TRBJ2-3 | TRBV7-9 | CASSAGLVTDTQYF | TGTGCCAGCAGCGCGGGACTGGTCACAGATACGCAGTATTTT
. | . | TRBJ2-3 | TRBV7-8 | CASSHRTDTQYF | TGTGCCAGCAGCCACCGCACAGATACGCAGTATTTT
. | . | TRBJ2-7 | TRBV18 | CASSTEGRGYEQYF | TGTGCCAGCTCCACCGAAGGACGAGGCTACGAGCAGTACTTC
. | . | TRBJ2-5 | TRBV7-2 | CASSSTLKETQYF | TGTGCCAGCAGCTCGACGCTTAAAGAGACCCAGTACTTC
. | few | TRBJ1-2 | TRBV19 | CASSIAGRTASGYTF | TGTGCCAGTAGTATAGCAGGCAGAACTGCGAGTGGCTACACCTTC
. | . | TRBJ1-2 | TRBV7-2 | CASSPRGGSGYGYTF | TGTGCCAGCAGCCCTCGCGGGGGATCAGGCTATGGCTACACCTTC
. | . | TRBJ1-2 | TRBV6-1 | CASTPNPESYYGYTF | TGTGCCAGCACCCCAAACCCTGAATCCTACTATGGCTACACCTTC
. | . | TRBJ1-1 | TRBV6-5 | CASSYRGMNTEAFF | TGTGCCAGCAGTTACAGGGGAATGAACACTGAAGCTTTCTTT
TRBD2 | . | TRBJ2-1 | TRBV5-1 | CASSPGRGAAFYNEQFF | TGCGCCAGCAGCCCCGGGAGGGGAGCGGCGTTCTACAATGAGCAGTTCTTC
. | . | TRBJ1-5 | TRBV7-2 | CASSSGASSNQPQHF | TGTGCCAGCAGCTCCGGGGCCTCTAGCAATCAGCCCCAGCATTTT
. | . | TRBJ2-5 | TRBV6-5 | CASQTRIAETQYF | TGTGCCAGCCAGACTAGGATCGCGGAGACCCAGTACTTC
. | once | TRBJ1-1 | TRBV7-6 | CASNRGREAFF | TGTGCCAGCAACAGAGGACGTGAAGCTTTCTTT
TRBD1 | . | TRBJ1-2 | TRBV5-6 | CASSSDRRNYGYTF | TGTGCCAGCAGCTCGGACAGGCGTAACTATGGCTACACCTTC
TRBD2 | . | TRBJ2-1 | TRBV18 | CASSPPIGTSGRDSFGEQFF | TGTGCCAGCTCACCACCCATCGGGACTAGCGGGAGGGATAGTTTTGGTGAGCAGTTCTTC
. | . | TRBJ1-5 | TRBV27 | CASSLFRVQPQHF | TGTGCCAGCAGTTTATTTAGGGTTCAGCCCCAGCATTTT
. | . | TRBJ2-7 | TRBV9 | CASSVEPSAYEQYF | TGTGCCAGCAGCGTAGAGCCTAGCGCCTACGAGCAGTACTTC
. | . | TRBJ2-7 | TRBV11-3 | CASSLTSGVEQYF | TGTGCCAGCAGCCTTACCTCAGGGGTCGAGCAGTACTTC
. | . | TRBJ1-5 | TRBV27 | CASSPGKSNQPQHF | TGTGCCAGCAGTCCAGGGAAGAGCAATCAGCCCCAGCATTTT
. | . | TRBJ2-3 | TRBV27 | CASRWTGASPTDTQYF | TGTGCCAGCAGATGGACGGGAGCGTCCCCCACAGATACGCAGTATTTT
TRBD1 | . | TRBJ2-1 | TRBV4-2 | CASSRDRIYNEQFF | TGTGCCAGCAGCCGGGACAGAATCTACAATGAGCAGTTCTTC
. | few | TRBJ1-1 | TRBV18 | CASSPDLPDMNTEAFF | TGTGCCAGCTCACCGGATCTCCCAGATATGAACACTGAAGCTTTCTTT
. | . | TRBJ1-4 | TRBV27 | CASSLSVAVREKLFF | TGTGCCAGCAGTTTATCGGTGGCTGTTAGGGAAAAACTGTTTTTT
. | . | TRBJ2-5 | TRBV6-5 | CASRRYYQETQYF | TGTGCCAGCAGGCGCTATTATCAAGAGACCCAGTACTTC
. | . | TRBJ1-1 | TRBV9 | CASSARRDTEAFF | TGTGCCAGCAGCGCTAGGAGAGACACTGAAGCTTTCTTT
. | . | TRBJ2-1 | TRBV19 | CASSTGERHNEQFF | TGTGCCAGTAGTACGGGAGAGAGACACAATGAGCAGTTCTTC
. | . | TRBJ1-2 | TRBV7-9 | CASSATRTYYGYTF | TGTGCCAGCAGCGCGACTAGAACATACTATGGCTACACCTTC